This is a list of T cell receptor beta chains from one sample in a study of a mutant IDH1 vaccine in newly diagnosed glioma. Profiling relied on immunoSEQ multiplex PCR, and the TCRdb table lists in-frame clones only, not all of them. This table holds about 92,000 clones, around three quarters found once. Source: PBMCs, taken from a glioma patient treated with radiotherapy, temozolomide or both. The receptors shown here come from a man between 35 and 55 years old with glioma. Both conserved end residues are part of each CDR3. D genes are given only for firm matches. A row's size may be missing; if present it is once, few, many or a size class.

j_gene,v_gene,d_gene,abundance,CDR3aa,CDR3nt
TRBJ2-5,TRBV6-5,NA,NA,CASRVGASQETQYF,TGTGCCAGCAGGGTGGGGGCCAGTCAAGAGACCCAGTACTTC
TRBJ2-5,TRBV15,NA,NA,CATSRTAGTQETQYF,TGTGCCACCAGCAGAACAGCCGGGACCCAAGAGACCCAGTACTTC
TRBJ2-7,TRBV5-1,TRBD1,NA,CASSLVGTGRTYEQYF,TGCGCCAGCAGCTTGGTTGGGACAGGGAGGACCTACGAGCAGTACTTC
TRBJ1-5,TRBV7-6,NA,NA,CASSLGRNQPQHF,TGTGCCAGCAGCTTAGGACGGAATCAGCCCCAGCATTTT
TRBJ2-7,TRBV5-1,NA,NA,CASSLQPRSYEQYF,TGCGCCAGCAGCCTACAGCCCCGCTCCTACGAGCAGTACTTC
TRBJ2-7,TRBV27,TRBD1,NA,CASSFSGTGSYEQYF,TGTGCCAGCAGTTTTTCGGGGACAGGATCCTACGAGCAGTACTTC
TRBJ1-2,TRBV6-5,NA,NA,CASSYRPLTVGNGYTF,TGTGCCAGCAGTTATCGACCACTAACAGTCGGAAATGGCTACACCTTC
TRBJ2-1,TRBV9,TRBD1,NA,CASSVVDRGNEQFF,TGTGCCAGCAGCGTGGTTGACAGGGGAAATGAGCAGTTCTTC
TRBJ1-5,TRBV6-5,NA,few,CASSYGRGNQPQHF,TGTGCCAGCAGTTACGGCAGGGGAAATCAGCCCCAGCATTTT
TRBJ2-1,TRBV2,NA,NA,CASSYHRSGYNEQFF,TGTGCCAGCAGCTACCATCGGAGCGGCTACAATGAGCAGTTCTTC
TRBJ2-7,TRBV28,NA,NA,CASSLWGSFYHEQYF,TGTGCCAGCAGTTTATGGGGGAGTTTCTACCACGAGCAGTACTTC
TRBJ2-1,TRBV4-2,TRBD1,NA,CASSQMLPTQGVQFF,TGTGCCAGCAGCCAAATGCTTCCCACTCAGGGGGTGCAGTTCTTC
TRBJ2-7,TRBV6-5,TRBD2,NA,CASSFTSGTTYEQYF,TGTGCCAGCAGTTTCACTAGCGGGACAACCTACGAGCAGTACTTC
TRBJ2-6,TRBV4-3,NA,NA,CASSQASSGANVLTF,TGCGCCAGCAGCCAAGCAAGCTCTGGGGCCAACGTCCTGACTTTC
TRBJ1-5,TRBV29-1,NA,NA,CSVEGPGVDQPQHF,TGCAGCGTTGAAGGCCCCGGGGTTGATCAGCCCCAGCATTTT
TRBJ1-2,TRBV27,NA,NA,CASSPRKGGGYTF,TGTGCCAGCAGTCCCCGAAAGGGGGGTGGCTACACCTTC
TRBJ1-2,TRBV2,TRBD1,NA,CASGWDRENYGYTF,TGTGCCAGCGGATGGGACAGGGAAAACTATGGCTACACCTTC
TRBJ1-1,TRBV11-3,NA,NA,CASSFQENTEAFF,TGTGCCAGCAGCTTTCAGGAGAACACTGAAGCTTTCTTT
TRBJ2-3,TRBV12-5,NA,NA,CASGLGDSSTDTQYF,TGTGCTAGTGGTCTGGGAGATTCTAGCACAGATACGCAGTATTTT
TRBJ2-2,TRBV19,NA,few,CASSSQGDTNTGELFF,TGTGCCAGTAGTTCCCAAGGGGATACGAACACCGGGGAGCTGTTTTTT
TRBJ2-3,TRBV6-4,NA,NA,CASSADWSTDTQYF,TGTGCCAGCAGTGCGGACTGGAGCACAGATACGCAGTATTTT
TRBJ1-1,TRBV13,NA,few,CASSPWSGAEAFF,TGTGCCAGCAGCCCTTGGTCGGGGGCTGAAGCTTTCTTT
TRBJ1-3,TRBV5-4,NA,NA,CASSLGGTSGNTIYF,TGTGCCAGCAGCTTGGGCGGAACCTCTGGAAACACCATATATTTT
TRBJ1-2,TRBV6-1,NA,few,CASNLPRRTNYGYTF,TGTGCCAGCAATCTCCCTCGACGGACCAACTATGGCTACACCTTC
TRBJ2-5,TRBV4-3,TRBD2,NA,CASRLAGGCLLETQYF,TGCGCCAGCAGACTAGCGGGAGGGTGTTTATTGGAGACCCAGTACTTC
TRBJ2-2,TRBV15,TRBD1,NA,CATSNRGNTGELFF,TGTGCCACCAGCAACAGGGGGAACACCGGGGAGCTGTTTTTT
TRBJ2-7,TRBV6-1,NA,NA,CASAHQSIPIYEQYF,TGTGCCAGCGCACATCAATCCATTCCCATCTACGAGCAGTACTTC
TRBJ1-4,TRBV7-9,TRBD1,NA,CASSDTGTGAVNDKLFF,TGTGCCAGCAGCGACACCGGGACAGGGGCGGTTAATGACAAACTGTTTTTT
TRBJ1-4,TRBV2,TRBD1,NA,CASSKDRGRLEKLFF,TGTGCCAGCAGTAAAGACAGGGGGCGCCTTGAAAAACTGTTTTTT
TRBJ2-7,TRBV5-1,NA,NA,CASSVEGGSYEQYF,TGCGCCAGCAGCGTCGAGGGCGGCTCCTACGAGCAGTACTTC
TRBJ2-3,TRBV4-3,NA,NA,CASSQDPAGADTQYF,TGCGCCAGCAGCCAAGATCCAGCAGGAGCAGATACGCAGTATTTT
TRBJ1-2,TRBV14,NA,NA,CASSQDNGSGGYTF,TGTGCCAGCAGCCAAGATAACGGATCGGGTGGCTACACCTTC
TRBJ2-5,TRBV29-1,NA,NA,CSLGKGLGQETQYF,TGCAGCCTGGGGAAGGGGCTGGGCCAAGAGACCCAGTACTTC
TRBJ2-2,TRBV5-1,TRBD2,NA,CASSMPTSTSGSGTGELFF,TGCGCCAGCAGCATGCCAACATCGACTAGCGGGAGCGGGACCGGGGAGCTGTTTTTT
TRBJ2-5,TRBV14,TRBD2,NA,CASSQGLAVTQETQYF,TGTGCCAGCAGCCAAGGTCTAGCGGTGACCCAAGAGACCCAGTACTTC
TRBJ1-4,TRBV21-1,NA,few,CASSKLEKANEKLFF,TGTGCCAGCAGCAAACTGGAAAAAGCTAATGAAAAACTGTTTTTT
TRBJ2-7,TRBV4-3,TRBD2,NA,CASSQLAGDTYEQYF,TGCGCCAGCAGCCAATTAGCGGGGGATACCTACGAGCAGTACTTC
TRBJ2-2,TRBV5-6,NA,NA,CASSFYVGELFF,TGTGCCAGCAGCTTTTACGTCGGGGAGCTGTTTTTT
TRBJ2-2,TRBV18,NA,NA,CASSSNSGELFF,TGTGCCAGCTCATCAAACTCCGGGGAGCTGTTTTTT
TRBJ2-7,TRBV29-1,TRBD1,NA,CSALTGGGYEQYF,TGCAGCGCACTGACAGGGGGAGGTTACGAGCAGTACTTC
TRBJ2-3,TRBV9,TRBD2,NA,CASSVASGVGTDTQYF,TGTGCCAGCAGCGTAGCCAGCGGGGTGGGCACAGATACGCAGTATTTT
TRBJ2-2,TRBV28,TRBD2,once,CASNGLAGYTGELFF,TGTGCCAGCAACGGACTAGCGGGATACACCGGGGAGCTGTTTTTT
TRBJ1-5,TRBV5-4,NA,few,CASSLGTASNQPQHF,TGTGCCAGCAGCCTCGGGACCGCTTCTAATCAGCCCCAGCATTTT
TRBJ1-4,TRBV5-5,NA,NA,CASSALVGQNNEKLFF,TGTGCCAGCAGCGCTCTGGTTGGACAGAATAATGAAAAACTGTTTTTT
TRBJ2-2,TRBV7-7,TRBD2,NA,CASSSMTSGTGELFF,TGTGCTAGCAGCTCCATGACTAGCGGTACCGGGGAGCTGTTTTTT
TRBJ2-2,TRBV18,TRBD1,NA,CASSPQTGVATGELFF,TGTGCCAGCTCACCGCAGACAGGGGTAGCGACCGGGGAGCTGTTTTTT
TRBJ2-7,TRBV5-6,NA,NA,CASSPPGRSYEQYF,TGTGCCAGCAGCCCCCCGGGACGTTCCTACGAGCAGTACTTC
TRBJ2-7,TRBV7-8,NA,NA,CASSLAQFSYEQYF,TGTGCCAGCAGCTTAGCGCAGTTCTCCTACGAGCAGTACTTC
TRBJ2-2,TRBV30,NA,once,CAFRQGSGDTGELFF,TGTGCCTTTCGGCAGGGTTCGGGAGACACCGGGGAGCTGTTTTTT
TRBJ1-1,TRBV7-2,TRBD1,NA,CASRLDRTEAFF,TGTGCCAGCAGGTTGGACAGGACTGAAGCTTTCTTT
TRBJ2-7,TRBV6-5,NA,NA,CASSFTGTYEQYF,TGTGCCAGCAGTTTTACAGGGACCTACGAGCAGTACTTC
TRBJ1-1,TRBV27,NA,NA,CASSLSIDRNTEAFF,TGTGCCAGCAGTTTATCGATCGACAGGAACACTGAAGCTTTCTTT
TRBJ2-7,TRBV15,TRBD1,NA,CATSIDRGWGVYEQYF,TGTGCCACCAGCATAGACAGGGGTTGGGGGGTCTACGAGCAGTACTTC
TRBJ1-5,TRBV7-9,NA,NA,CASSPTLGSNQPQHF,TGTGCCAGCAGCCCGACCCTTGGGAGCAATCAGCCCCAGCATTTT
TRBJ1-2,TRBV19,NA,NA,CASRSGTFSYGYTF,TGTGCCAGTAGGTCCGGGACGTTTTCCTATGGCTACACCTTC
TRBJ1-2,TRBV25-1,TRBD1,NA,CASSAPGQGLRGYTF,TGTGCCAGCAGTGCCCCGGGACAGGGGCTTCGCGGCTACACCTTC
TRBJ1-1,TRBV5-1,NA,NA,CASSSGYTEAFF,TGCGCCAGCAGCTCCGGATACACTGAAGCTTTCTTT